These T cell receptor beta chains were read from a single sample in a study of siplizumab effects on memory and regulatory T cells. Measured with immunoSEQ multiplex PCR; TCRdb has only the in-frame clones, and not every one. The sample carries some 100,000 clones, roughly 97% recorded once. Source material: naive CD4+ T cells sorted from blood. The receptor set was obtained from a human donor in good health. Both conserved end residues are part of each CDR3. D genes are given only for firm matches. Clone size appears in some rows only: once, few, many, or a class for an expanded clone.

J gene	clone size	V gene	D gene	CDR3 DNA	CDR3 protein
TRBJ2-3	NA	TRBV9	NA	TGTGCCAGCAGCGTAGTAGGCACAGATACGCAGTATTTT	CASSVVGTDTQYF
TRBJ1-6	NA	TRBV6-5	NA	TGTGCCAGCAGTCCAGCCCCTAATTCACCCCTCCACTTT	CASSPAPNSPLHF
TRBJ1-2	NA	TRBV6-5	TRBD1	TGTGCCAGCAGTTACTCGGGAGGGGGCGGTGGCTACACCTTC	CASSYSGGGGGYTF
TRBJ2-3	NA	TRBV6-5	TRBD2	TGTGCCAGCAGTTTCTTAGCGGGGGGGCAGGGAGATACGCAGTATTTT	CASSFLAGGQGDTQYF
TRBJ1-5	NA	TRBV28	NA	TGTGCCAGCAGTTTAGGGGGGCGAAATCAGCCCCAGCATTTT	CASSLGGRNQPQHF
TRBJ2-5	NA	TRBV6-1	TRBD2	TGTGCCAGCAGGACTCTTACTAGCGTAAAAGAGACCCAGTACTTC	CASRTLTSVKETQYF
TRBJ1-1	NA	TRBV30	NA	TGTGCCTGGAGTGAGTCCGGGGAGGCTTTCTTT	CAWSESGEAFF
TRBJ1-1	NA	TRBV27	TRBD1	TGTGCCAGCAGATCTCCGGGACAGGGGCGGACTGAAGCTTTCTTT	CASRSPGQGRTEAFF
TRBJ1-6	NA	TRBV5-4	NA	TGTGCCAGCAGCCCATTCAACAGGGATGATAATTCACCCCTCCACTTT	CASSPFNRDDNSPLHF
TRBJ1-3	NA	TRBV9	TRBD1	TGTGCCAGCAGCGCCCTTTCAGGGGGTCTGAGAAACACCATATATTTT	CASSALSGGLRNTIYF
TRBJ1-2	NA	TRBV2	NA	TGTGCCAGCAGTGGTGTGGGGGGCGATGGCTACACCTTC	CASSGVGGDGYTF
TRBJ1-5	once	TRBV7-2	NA	TGTGCCAGCAGCTTAGCCGCAGCAACAGGTCAGCCCCAGCATTTT	CASSLAAATGQPQHF
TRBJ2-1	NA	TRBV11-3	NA	TGTGCCAGCAGCAAGGGGGGGAATGAGCAGTTCTTC	CASSKGGNEQFF
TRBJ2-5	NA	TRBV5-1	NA	TGCGCCAGCAGCTTGGGGGCAATCCAAGAGACCCAGTACTTC	CASSLGAIQETQYF
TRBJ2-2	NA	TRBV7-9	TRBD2	TGTGCCAGCAGCTTACGAGGGACTAGCAGGACCGGGGAGCTGTTTTTT	CASSLRGTSRTGELFF
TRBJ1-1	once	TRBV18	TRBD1	TGTGCCAGCTCACGCCGGGACAGGGTGTACACTGAAGCTTTCTTT	CASSRRDRVYTEAFF